This TCR beta chain was sequenced in a study of identical twins. From the 5' RACE reads, TCRdb called clonotypes with MiXCR, one entry per CDR3 protein. The sample shows about 810,000 distinct CDR3 sequences, 9% to 15% of them seen only once. The CDR3 is 16 residues long. Germline V lookup: CDR1 MRHNA, CDR2 SNTAGT. V gave up 3 bases and J gave up 6 bases; unmatched junction bases: 8. This same sample was also part of a study on yellow fever vaccine responses in identical twins.

This TCR was recovered from a woman under 30 in good health. V is TRBV6-4 and J is TRBJ2-3; the match to TRBD2 covers 11 bases. Material for sequencing was PBMCs. This CDR3 is CASSEVAGGQLDTQYF. CDR3 bases: TGTGCCAGCAGTGAAGTAGCGGGGGGGCAGTTGGATACGCAGTATTTT.